This T cell receptor beta chain was retrieved from a study of T cells in Graves' hyperthyroidism and ophthalmopathy. Exclusion of a patient resulted from uncontrolled infection, other autoimmune disease, pregnancy or lactation. Study-wide points: Blood also contained most expanded thyroid clonotypes above 0.001. Ophthalmopathy was model-predicted a median roughly six months pre-onset. Ophthalmopathy was distinguished from stable hyperthyroidism by 13 V-J signatures.

TCR beta CDR3 region amplification was performed from RNA transcripts. HTBI primers drove first-round RT-PCR of the TCR CDR3. MiXCR was run by TCRdb on the multiplex PCR reads, yielding one entry per CDR3 protein. The data show 700,000 to 950,000 distinct CDR3 sequences, with about a third seen just once and around 29% held by the top ten. The CDR3 runs 16 residues. The V gene's germline CDR1 is LNHDA and CDR2 SQIVND (reference sequence). The V end lost 2 bases, the J end lost 14 bases, and 22 bases lay between the germline ends. Ten or more counts support this clonotype. Its matching antigen is unknown.

This sequence originates from a woman in her 40s with Graves' hyperthyroidism. The chain uses TRBV19 and TRBJ1-6; possibly TRBD1 for D (5 bases). The sample consisted of blood. The CDR3 here is CASSILPGRTLRTLHF. CDR3 nucleotide sequence: TGTGCCAGTAGTATACTCCCGGGGCGGACCCTTCGAACCCTCCACTTT.